This TCR beta chain was obtained from a study of blood T cell repertoires in COVID-19. At the level of the study: The United States, Italy and Spain supplied acute and convalescent COVID-19 samples. The cDNA or gDNA used as material had been derived from T cells, B-cell-depleted T cells, or PBMCs.

Original processing notes: Counts of nucleated cells, estimated from reference gene primer amplification, were obtained. The assay was immunoSEQ multiplex PCR, and TCRdb's table has in-frame clones only and misses some. From that table come the V and J calls and clone size; the DNA was used to work out D and trimming. The table includes about 100,000 clones, roughly 70% detected once. In germline, CDR1 is SGHRS, CDR2 YFSETQ. Trimming took 3 bases from V and 2 from J; bases not matched to a gene: 3. The CDR3 sequence is 14 residues long. The gene calls are TRBV5-1 and TRBJ2-7; 9 bases match TRBD1. The origin of this receptor is a woman between 40 and 50 years old with acute or convalescent COVID-19. The sample was peripheral blood. As DNA, the CDR3 is TGCGCCAGCAGCTGGACAGGGGAAGCCTACGAGCAGTACTTC. It is translated as CASSWTGEAYEQYF.